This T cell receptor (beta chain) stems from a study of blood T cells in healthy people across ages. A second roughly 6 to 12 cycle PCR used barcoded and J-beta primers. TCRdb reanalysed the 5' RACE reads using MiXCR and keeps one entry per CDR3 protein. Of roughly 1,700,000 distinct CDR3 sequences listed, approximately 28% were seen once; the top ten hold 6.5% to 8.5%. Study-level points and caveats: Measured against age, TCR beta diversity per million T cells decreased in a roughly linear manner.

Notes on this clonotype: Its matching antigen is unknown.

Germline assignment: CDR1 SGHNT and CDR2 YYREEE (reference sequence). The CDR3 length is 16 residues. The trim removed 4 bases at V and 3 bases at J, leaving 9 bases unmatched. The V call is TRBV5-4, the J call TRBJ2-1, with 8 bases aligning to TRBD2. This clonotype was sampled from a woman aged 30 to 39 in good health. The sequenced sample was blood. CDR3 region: CASSSLAGANYNEQFF. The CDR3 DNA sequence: TGTGCCAGCAGCAGCCTAGCGGGCGCTAACTACAATGAGCAGTTCTTC.